The 32 T cell receptor beta chains in this list originate from one sample, sequenced in a study of blood T cell repertoires in COVID-19. Sequencing used immunoSEQ multiplex PCR; TCRdb keeps in-frame clones, though not all of them. This sample yields over 70,000 clones, of which 80% are seen a single time; less than 20% belongs to the top ten. The sample comprised peripheral blood. The receptors originated from an elderly woman with acute or convalescent COVID-19.

The V gene is TRBV6-5, the J gene TRBJ1-1; D is perhaps TRBD1 (5 bases). The CDR3 totals 12 residues. The ends were cut back, 11 bases at V and 1 base at J, with 11 bases in the middle. Germline values: CDR1 MNHEY, CDR2 SVGAGI. CDR3 in DNA: TGTGCCGTAACCGGACAGAACACTGAAGCTTTCTTT. Residues: CAVTGQNTEAFF.

This chain joins TRBV30 and TRBJ2-1; 8 nucleotides agree with TRBD2. V shed 4 bases, J shed 3 bases, and the junction held 8 bases outside the gene matches. Germline V gene sequence: CDR1 GTSNPN, CDR2 SVGIG (reference sequence). The CDR3 is 15 residues long. CDR3 nucleotide sequence: TGTGCCTGGACCACCCGGGGGGGGGTCTACAATGAGCAGTTCTTC. Protein sequence: CAWTTRGGVYNEQFF.

V and J are TRBV9 and TRBJ2-2; TRBD2 matches at 9 bases. J gave up 5 bases and V 2 bases, and 10 bases lay outside the gene matches. There are 17 residues in the CDR3. Per germline, CDR1 SGDLS and CDR2 YYNGEE. The CDR3 loop reads CASSVRIAGVGTGELFF. For the CDR3, the DNA is TGTGCCAGCAGCGTCCGAATAGCGGGAGTGGGAACCGGGGAGCTGTTTTTT. Looking up the rest from reference TRBV9 and TRBJ2-2 gives the full variable domain: DSGVTQTPKHLITATGQRVTLRCSPRSGDLSVYWYQQSLDQGLQFLIQYYNGEERAKGNILERFSAQQFPDLHSELNLSSLELGDSALYFCASSVRIAGVGTGELFFGEGSRLTVL.

The chain combines TRBV7-8 with TRBJ2-5; tentative D call: TRBD2 (5 bases). Germline V gene sequence: CDR1 SGHVS, CDR2 FQNEAQ. V lost 1 base and J lost 5, with 11 bases in between. The CDR3 sequence is 14 residues long. The CDR3 loop is CASSLDEERETQYF. DNA for the CDR3: TGTGCCAGCAGCTTAGACGAGGAGCGGGAGACCCAGTACTTC.

The chain is built from TRBV7-9 and TRBJ2-1, with 7 nucleotides matching TRBD1. CDR1 and CDR2 from the germline V gene are SEHNR and FQNEAQ (reference sequence). V dropped 2 bases and J dropped 5; count of bases not matched to a gene: 9. The CDR3 is 16 amino acids. Here the CDR3 reads CASSLRGTVSNNEQFF. DNA for the CDR3: TGTGCCAGCAGCTTACGTGGGACAGTGAGTAACAATGAGCAGTTCTTC.

The V and J genes are TRBV5-1 and TRBJ2-5; unclear D gene. The V gene's germline CDR1 is SGHRS and CDR2 YFSETQ. CDR3 length: 14 residues. Between the trimmed V and J ends, which lost 1 base and 5 bases, there was a span of 12 bases. The CDR3 is CASSLITSMETQYF. In nucleotides, the CDR3 is TGCGCCAGCAGCTTGATAACAAGTATGGAGACCCAGTACTTC.

The rearrangement links TRBV9 to TRBJ1-1, with D perhaps matching TRBD1 (5 bases). There are 12 residues in the CDR3. Trimming pared 3 bases from V and 11 bases from J, leaving 14 bases between. Per germline, CDR1 SGDLS and CDR2 YYNGEE. The CDR3 sequence is CASSEGTGGAFF. CDR3 nucleotide sequence: TGTGCCAGCAGCGAGGGGACGGGGGGTGCTTTCTTT.

The gene calls are TRBV18 and TRBJ2-7; TRBD2 agrees at 8 bases. The CDR3 is made up of 14 amino acids. The V gene end was trimmed by 8 bases and the J gene end by 4 bases; junction bases not matched to a gene: 10. Germline V gene sequence: CDR1 KGHSH, CDR2 LQKENI. In nucleotides, the CDR3 is TGTGCCAGCGCCCCCAGCGGGAGAGGGTACGAGCAGTACTTC. This codes for CASAPSGRGYEQYF.

The rearrangement joins TRBV11-2 to TRBJ1-2, with TRBD1 as a possible D gene (6 bases). V was cut by 5 bases and J by 5 bases, with 24 bases left in between. CDR1 is SGHAT and CDR2 is FQNNGV in the germline V gene. The CDR3 has 17 amino acids. In DNA form, the CDR3 reads TGTGCCAGCAGCCCAATAACGAGCGGCGGGGGCGGGTATGGCTACACCTTC. The encoded protein is CASSPITSGGGGYGYTF.

The chain has TRBV5-8 and TRBJ2-3; 9 nucleotides agree with TRBD1. The CDR3 has 15 amino acids. The germline V gene encodes CDR1 SGHTS and CDR2 YDEGEE. Germline trimming cut 0 bases from V and 2 bases from J; bases unmatched to any gene: 1. The CDR3 spells CASSLGQGDTDTQYF. In DNA form, the CDR3 reads TGTGCCAGCAGCTTGGGACAGGGGGACACAGATACGCAGTATTTT.

CDR3 in amino acids: CASSRPPGYNEQFF. The CDR3 nucleotides read TGCGCCAGCAGTAGGCCCCCGGGGTACAATGAGCAGTTCTTC. This chain connects TRBV5-1 to TRBJ2-1, with a tentative D call TRBD2 (5 bases). CDR3 length equals 14 residues. Trimming removed 5 bases from V and 4 bases from J, with 13 bases in between. Germline CDR1 SGHRS, CDR2 YFSETQ. Complete variable domain (other parts from reference TRBV5-1 and TRBJ2-1): KAGVTQTPRYLIKTRGQQVTLSCSPISGHRSVSWYQQTPGQGLQFLFEYFSETQRNKGNFPGRFSGRQFSNSRSEMNVSTLELGDSALYLCASSRPPGYNEQFFGPGTRLTVL.

The gene calls are TRBV27 and TRBJ2-1; 7 bases are shared with TRBD2. Germline values: CDR1 MNHEY, CDR2 SMNVEV (reference sequence). With 4 bases clipped from V and 7 bases from J, the junction kept 22 bases outside the gene matches. There are 19 residues in the CDR3. CDR3 region: CASSYQFSYRGDLSNEQFF. CDR3 nucleotides: TGTGCCAGCAGTTATCAGTTTTCTTACCGGGGGGATCTTTCGAATGAGCAGTTCTTC.

The rearrangement links TRBV5-6 to TRBJ2-4, with TRBD2 identical over 11 bases. The CDR3 is 19 residues long. The germline CDR1 and CDR2 sequences are SGHDT and YYEEEE. The V segment lost 4 bases and the J segment 0 bases; nucleotides outside the gene matches: 12. This CDR3 is CASSPGLADPVLAKNIQYF. The CDR3, as DNA: TGTGCCAGCAGCCCGGGACTAGCGGACCCCGTACTAGCCAAAAACATTCAGTACTTC. Supplemented by reference TRBV5-6 and TRBJ2-4, the full variable domain reads DAGVTQSPTHLIKTRGQQVTLRCSPKSGHDTVSWYQQALGQGPQFIFQYYEEEERQRGNFPDRFSGHQFPNYSSELNVNALLLGDSALYLCASSPGLADPVLAKNIQYFGAGTRLSVL.

The chain is built from TRBV7-9 and TRBJ2-7; 8 bases map to TRBD1. After removal of 3 bases from V and 5 bases from J, the junction contained 6 bases not matched to a gene. The CDR3 extends over 14 amino acids. Germline CDR1 is SEHNR and CDR2 is FQNEAQ (reference sequence). CDR3 in amino acids: CASSFSGGQNEQYF. The CDR3, as DNA: TGTGCCAGCAGCTTTTCAGGGGGCCAGAACGAGCAGTACTTC.

V gene TRBV27 combines with J gene TRBJ2-1, with 7 positions matching TRBD2. The CDR3 extends over 14 amino acids. With 6 bases clipped from V and 0 bases from J, the junction kept 2 bases outside the gene matches. CDR1 and CDR2 (germline): MNHEY, SMNVEV (reference sequence). The CDR3 DNA sequence: TGTGCCAGCAGGGGGAGGGCCTCCTACAATGAGCAGTTCTTC. This codes for CASRGRASYNEQFF.

The chain employs TRBV19 and TRBJ1-1; 10 bases match TRBD1. The germline V gene encodes CDR1 LNHDA and CDR2 SQIVND (reference sequence). V dropped 6 bases and J dropped 5; count of bases not matched to a gene: 6. The CDR3 spans 14 residues. Here the CDR3 DNA reads TGTGCCAGTAGGCCCGACAGGGGGCAAACTGAAGCTTTCTTT. Its translation: CASRPDRGQTEAFF.

The genes are TRBV6-2 or TRBV6-3 and TRBJ2-1; 9 bases match TRBD2. Per the germline V gene, CDR1 is MNHEY and CDR2 is SVGEGT. Trimming at V came to 2 bases and at J to 7 bases, leaving 6 bases not matched to a gene. The CDR3 contains 15 residues. In DNA, the CDR3 is TGTGCCAGCAGTTACAGGGGACTAGCTACTAATGAGCAGTTCTTC. Its translation: CASSYRGLATNEQFF.

The chain links TRBV9 to TRBJ2-2; D call uncertain. Trimming cost V 1 base and J 4 bases, with 5 bases left between them. CDR1 and CDR2 from the germline V gene are SGDLS and YYNGEE. The CDR3 extends over 13 amino acids. CDR3 sequence (DNA): TGTGCCAGCAGCGTATATCCCACCGGGGAGCTGTTTTTT. This translates into CASSVYPTGELFF. Complete variable domain (other parts from reference TRBV9 and TRBJ2-2): DSGVTQTPKHLITATGQRVTLRCSPRSGDLSVYWYQQSLDQGLQFLIQYYNGEERAKGNILERFSAQQFPDLHSELNLSSLELGDSALYFCASSVYPTGELFFGEGSRLTVL.

This chain links TRBV7-7 with TRBJ2-5; a weak D match, TRBD1 (5 bases). The CDR3 runs to 15 residues. The V gene lost 0 bases and the J gene lost 5 bases, with 13 bases spanning the gap. The V gene's germline CDR1 is SSHAT and CDR2 FNYEAQ (reference sequence). CDR3 residues: CASSLAWGRVETQYF. In nucleotides, the CDR3 is TGTGCCAGCAGCTTAGCGTGGGGCAGGGTGGAGACCCAGTACTTC.

The rearrangement joins TRBV30 to TRBJ2-7; TRBD2 matches 12 bases. The V gene's germline CDR1 is GTSNPN and CDR2 SVGIG (reference sequence). With 3 bases clipped from V and 4 bases from J, the junction kept 1 base outside the gene matches. This CDR3 has 13 residues. CDR3 region: CAWRLAGGYEQYF. The CDR3 DNA reads TGTGCCTGGAGACTAGCGGGAGGTTACGAGCAGTACTTC.

This clone was picked up a small number of times. This sequence joins TRBV6-5 and TRBJ1-5; D unclear. Trimming removed 5 bases at V and 3 bases at J, with 8 bases between. CDR3 length: 13 residues. CDR1 and CDR2 (germline): MNHEY, SVGAGI. CDR3 loop: CASSNRINQPQHF. CDR3 in DNA: TGTGCCAGCAGTAACAGAATCAATCAGCCCCAGCATTTT.

The V gene is TRBV7-9, the J gene TRBJ2-3, with D perhaps TRBD2 (5 bases). The CDR3 loop spans 14 amino acids. V lost 1 base and J lost 5, with 10 bases in between. Germline V CDR1 and CDR2: SEHNR, FQNEAQ (reference sequence). CDR3 sequence reads: CASSLGPGRDTQYF. DNA for the CDR3: TGTGCCAGCAGCTTAGGGCCGGGAAGAGATACGCAGTATTTT.

This clone showed up just a few times. J is TRBJ1-1 and V is TRBV20-1; D may be TRBD1 (6 bases). V dropped 6 bases and J dropped 9 bases, with 14 bases sitting between them. CDR1 DFQATT and CDR2 SNEGSKA come from the germline V gene (reference sequence). The CDR3 runs to 11 residues. The CDR3 is CSAETGPQAFF. CDR3 nucleotide sequence: TGCAGTGCCGAGACAGGCCCTCAAGCTTTCTTT.

This chain uses TRBV20-1 with TRBJ2-7; tentative D call: TRBD1 (6 bases). V was cut by 6 bases and J by 3 bases, with 9 bases left in between. The length of the CDR3 is 11 residues. Germline V gives CDR1 DFQATT, CDR2 SNEGSKA (reference sequence). CDR3 nucleotide sequence: TGCAGTGCGCTACAGGGCTACGAGCAGTACTTC. Translating gives CSALQGYEQYF.

The V call is TRBV2, the J call TRBJ1-4; 8 nucleotides agree with TRBD1. Trimming cost V 6 bases and J 8 bases; bases outside gene matches: 8. Germline assignment: CDR1 SNHLY and CDR2 FYNNEI. The CDR3 contains 14 residues. The CDR3 loop reads CASRRQGIGEKLFF. The CDR3 DNA reads as TGTGCCAGCAGAAGACAGGGGATTGGCGAAAAACTGTTTTTT.

The V gene is TRBV5-5, the J gene TRBJ2-5; 8 bases are a match to TRBD1. CDR3 length: 13 amino acids. After removal of 4 bases from V and 5 bases from J, the junction contained 4 bases not matched to a gene. In germline, CDR1 is SGHKS, CDR2 YYEKEE (reference sequence). This chain's CDR3 is CASSPGQAETQYF. CDR3 bases: TGTGCCAGCAGCCCGGGACAGGCGGAGACCCAGTACTTC.

The chain employs TRBV6-6 and TRBJ1-2; no clear D gene. The CDR3 is 13 amino acids. V lost 6 bases to trimming and J lost 0 bases, with 8 bases between them. Per the germline V gene, CDR1 is MNHNY and CDR2 is SVGAGI (reference sequence). CDR3: CASSGLANYGYTF. The DNA of the CDR3 is TGTGCCAGCAGCGGTCTAGCTAACTATGGCTACACCTTC.

V is TRBV7-9 and J is TRBJ2-1; tentatively, D is TRBD1 (5 bases). The CDR3 is 12 amino acids. V lost 7 bases to trimming and J lost 7 bases, with 11 bases between them. Germline values: CDR1 SEHNR, CDR2 FQNEAQ (reference sequence). This CDR3 reads CASIIDRNEQFF. In DNA form, the CDR3 reads TGTGCCAGCATTATTGACAGAAATGAGCAGTTCTTC.

This clone was picked up one time. The rearrangement uses TRBV11-2 and TRBJ2-1, with TRBD2 matching 8 bases. The CDR3 runs 15 residues. CDR1 SGHAT and CDR2 FQNNGV come from the germline V gene. V shed 3 bases and J 8 bases; nucleotides not matched to a gene: 9. The CDR3 spells CASSFLAGGLDEQFF. The CDR3 nucleotides read TGTGCCAGCAGCTTTCTGGCGGGAGGTTTGGATGAGCAGTTCTTC.

This chain links TRBV5-6 with TRBJ1-1; D is unresolved. Per the germline V gene, CDR1 is SGHDT and CDR2 is YYEEEE. There are 12 residues in the CDR3. Trimming took off 6 bases at V and 5 bases at J, with 11 bases between the two ends. The chain's CDR3 is CASTRLATEAFF. The CDR3, as DNA: TGTGCCAGCACCCGTTTGGCTACTGAAGCTTTCTTT.

The V and J genes are TRBV21-1 and TRBJ2-3; the table's D call, TRBD2, was not checked against the DNA. TRBV21-1 is a pseudogene locus. This CDR3 contains 15 residues. The CDR3 DNA sequence: TGTGCCAGCAGCAAGGGAGCGGGGGGGACAGATACGCAGTATTTT. Translated: CASSKGAGGTDTQYF.

The table lists this clone with many counts. The chain uses TRBV5-4 and TRBJ1-1, with unresolved D. The germline gives CDR1 SGHNT, CDR2 YYREEE (reference sequence). Trimming took off 5 bases at V and 1 base at J, with 12 bases between the two ends. The CDR3 runs 14 residues. The CDR3 nucleotides read TGTGCCAGCAGACCGGTCTCAAAGAACACTGAAGCTTTCTTT. Translated, it gives CASRPVSKNTEAFF.